This T cell receptor (beta chain) was sequenced during a study of T cell responses to AZD1222 COVID-19 vaccine. General study results and limits: Donors in the cohort were predominantly white British and more often female, and clonal diversity was possibly underestimated. Nearly half of spike-specific TCRs reportedly go after variant regions that carry no mutations. Vaccine-associated CD4 TCRs spanned spike, dominant at 160-218 and 743-854. Every sample of the repertoires postdated the peak T cell response.

Germline CDR1 and CDR2: SGDLS and YYNGEE. V was pared by 4 bases and J by 7 bases, with 18 bases between. The CDR3 is made up of 14 amino acids. Comments on this clone: As yet, its antigen is unknown.

Clones were read by immunoSEQ multiplex PCR, and TCRdb kept only the in-frame ones, dropping some. This sample carries under 150,000 clones, approximately 87% of them seen once, and the ten largest clones take roughly 1.7%. The TCR was taken from an adult who received the AZD1222 COVID-19 vaccine. The starting material was peripheral blood, obtained 28 days after the second AZD1222 dose. This sequence joins TRBV9 and TRBJ2-7; possible D gene TRBD1, 5 bases. CDR3 sequence reads: CASSPSQHAGEQYV. The CDR3 DNA is TGTGCCAGCAGCCCCTCCCAACATGCAGGGGAGCAGTACGTC.